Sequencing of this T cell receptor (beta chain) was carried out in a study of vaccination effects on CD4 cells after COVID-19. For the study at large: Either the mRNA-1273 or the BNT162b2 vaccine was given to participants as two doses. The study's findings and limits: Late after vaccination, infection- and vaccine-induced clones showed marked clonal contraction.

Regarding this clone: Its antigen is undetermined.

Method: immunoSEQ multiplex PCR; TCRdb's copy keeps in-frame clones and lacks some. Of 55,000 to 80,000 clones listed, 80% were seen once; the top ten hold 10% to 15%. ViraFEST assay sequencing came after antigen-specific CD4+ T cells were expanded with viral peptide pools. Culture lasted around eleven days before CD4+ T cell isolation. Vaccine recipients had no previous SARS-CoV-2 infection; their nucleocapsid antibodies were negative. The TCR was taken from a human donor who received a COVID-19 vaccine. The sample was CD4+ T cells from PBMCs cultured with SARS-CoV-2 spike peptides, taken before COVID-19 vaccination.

The CDR3 sequence: CATSDLQMGKETQYF. In nucleotides, the CDR3 is TGTGCCACCAGTGATTTGCAAATGGGTAAGGAGACCCAGTACTTC. This rearrangement joins TRBV24-1 to TRBJ2-5; unclear D gene. CDR3 length: 15 amino acids. Germline V gene sequence: CDR1 KGHDR, CDR2 SFDVKD. Trimming took off 0 bases at V and 5 bases at J, with 12 bases between the two ends.